Listed below are T cell receptor beta chains from one sample, sequenced in a study of beta chain bispecific antibodies for T cell cancers. For these TCRs, the target antigens are not known. TCRdb itself ran the 5' RACE reads through MiXCR, one entry per CDR3 protein. The profile shows some 20,000 distinct CDR3 sequences, just over 2% of them singletons. The specimen comprised healthy donor T cells cultured with leukemia cells, sampled from a culture containing a bispecific antibody targeting TCR Vbeta12. These receptors were taken from a human donor in good health. Some clones in this sample may be carry-over from other donors' samples. Both conserved end residues are part of each CDR3. D genes are given only for firm matches. Size is stated for part of the rows, as once, few or many counts, or as a class when the clone is expanded.

d_call	v_call	cdr3_length	clone_size	j_call	cdr3_aa	cdr3_nt
TRBD1	TRBV7-6	18	many	TRBJ2-5	CASSFSPLLDRVVETQYF	TGTGCCAGCAGCTTCAGCCCCCTCCTGGACAGGGTCGTTGAGACCCAGTACTTC
TRBD2	TRBV10-3	13	many	TRBJ2-3	CAISDGGADTQYF	TGTGCCATCAGTGACGGGGGGGCAGATACGCAGTATTTT
NA	TRBV2	15	many	TRBJ2-3	CASSESGGGTDTQYF	TGTGCCAGCAGTGAAAGCGGCGGGGGCACAGATACGCAGTATTTT
TRBD2	TRBV20-1	15	few	TRBJ2-3	CSAPDPAGVIDTQYF	TGCAGTGCACCCGACCCTGCGGGGGTCATCGATACGCAGTATTTT
TRBD2	TRBV3-1	19	many	TRBJ2-3	CASSQEELTERGGPDTQYF	TGTGCCAGCAGCCAAGAGGAATTGACGGAGCGGGGGGGCCCGGATACGCAGTATTTT
NA	TRBV5-1	12	many	TRBJ1-2	CASSLDSLGYTF	TGCGCCAGCAGCTTGGACAGTCTCGGCTACACCTTC
TRBD1	TRBV3-1	17	many	TRBJ1-2	CASSQGGNRGLNYGYTF	TGTGCCAGCAGCCAAGGGGGGAACAGGGGTTTAAACTATGGCTACACCTTC
TRBD2	TRBV19	15	few	TRBJ2-7	CASSTTSGVTYEQYF	TGTGCCAGTAGTACGACTAGCGGGGTTACCTACGAGCAGTACTTC
NA	TRBV6-5	14	many	TRBJ2-7	CASNPSGRPYEQYF	TGTGCCAGCAATCCCAGCGGACGACCCTACGAGCAGTACTTC
NA	TRBV10-2	16	many	TRBJ1-5	CASSEFSPRSNQPQHF	TGCGCCAGCAGTGAGTTTTCCCCCCGTAGCAATCAGCCCCAGCATTTT
NA	TRBV18	11	many	TRBJ1-4	CASSPDEKLFF	TGTGCCAGCTCACCGGATGAAAAACTGTTTTTT
NA	TRBV5-6	12	many	TRBJ1-1	CASSYGGFEDLF	TGTGCCAGCAGCTACGGAGGTTTCGAGGACCTTTTT
NA	TRBV20-1	14	many	TRBJ1-2	CSARLPVPGYGYTF	TGCAGTGCTAGGTTGCCAGTACCGGGCTATGGCTACACCTTC
NA	TRBV29-1	15	many	TRBJ1-2	CSVEIVGPEGYGYTF	TGCAGCGTTGAAATTGTGGGACCAGAGGGCTATGGCTACACCTTC
NA	TRBV6-5	13	many	TRBJ2-2	CASSYHNNGELFF	TGTGCCAGCAGTTACCACAACAACGGGGAGCTGTTTTTT
TRBD2	TRBV28	18	many	TRBJ2-1	CASSPGLAGRSSYNEQFF	TGTGCCAGCAGTCCCGGACTAGCGGGAAGGAGCTCCTACAATGAGCAGTTCTTC
TRBD1	TRBV28	13	NA	TRBJ1-2	CANSRDRDYGYTF	TGTGCCAACTCACGGGACAGGGACTATGGCTACACCTTC
TRBD2	TRBV19	15	many	TRBJ2-1	CASSIGLAPYNEQFF	TGTGCCAGTAGTATAGGACTAGCGCCCTACAATGAGCAGTTCTTC
TRBD2	TRBV28	17	few	TRBJ2-3	CASSLSMGLAGADTQYF	TGTGCCAGCAGTTTGAGTATGGGACTAGCGGGGGCAGATACGCAGTATTTT
TRBD2	TRBV18	17	medium-sized	TRBJ2-3	CASSPLLPSGGTDTQYF	TGTGCCAGCTCACCACTCTTGCCCAGCGGGGGCACAGATACGCAGTATTTT
TRBD1	TRBV6-5	16	many	TRBJ2-2	CASSQGDRKVVGELFF	TGTGCCAGCAGTCAGGGGGACAGAAAAGTAGTCGGGGAGCTGTTTTTT
NA	TRBV10-3	15	many	TRBJ1-4	CAPRGMEATNEKLFF	TGTGCCCCGAGGGGAATGGAAGCAACTAATGAAAAACTGTTTTTT
NA	TRBV9	15	many	TRBJ2-3	CASSGGGDSTDTQYF	TGTGCCAGCAGCGGTGGCGGGGACAGCACAGATACGCAGTATTTT
TRBD2	TRBV30	15	few	TRBJ2-1	CAWKIAGDPNNEQFF	TGTGCCTGGAAGATAGCGGGGGACCCCAACAATGAGCAGTTCTTC
NA	TRBV2	11	few	TRBJ1-1	CATGMNTEAFF	TGTGCCACTGGTATGAACACTGAAGCTTTCTTT
TRBD2	TRBV5-6	15	many	TRBJ2-1	CASSASGGVYNEQFF	TGTGCCAGCAGCGCTAGCGGGGGAGTGTACAATGAGCAGTTCTTC
NA	TRBV5-6	13	many	TRBJ2-3	CASSFGSTDTQYF	TGTGCCAGCAGCTTCGGATCAACGGATACGCAGTATTTT
TRBD1	TRBV5-1	15	many	TRBJ2-5	CASSARTGGQETQYF	TGCGCCAGCAGCGCCCGGACAGGGGGACAAGAGACCCAGTACTTC
NA	TRBV5-1	17	medium-sized	TRBJ2-3	CASRTQGSPLSTDTQYF	TGCGCCAGCAGGACACAGGGAAGCCCACTAAGCACAGATACGCAGTATTTT
NA	TRBV7-6	14	many	TRBJ2-7	CASSLEVEGYEQYF	TGTGCCAGCAGCTTAGAGGTTGAAGGGTACGAGCAGTACTTC
TRBD1	TRBV28	15	many	TRBJ1-2	CASSLSTGSNYGYTF	TGTGCCAGCAGTTTATCGACAGGGTCTAACTATGGCTACACCTTC
TRBD1	TRBV7-3	14	NA	TRBJ1-1	CASSPTGGRTEAFF	TGTGCCAGCAGCCCAACAGGGGGAAGGACTGAAGCTTTCTTT
TRBD1	TRBV6-6	15	many	TRBJ2-7	CASSTGGWDNYEQYF	TGTGCCAGCTCAACAGGGGGATGGGATAACTACGAGCAGTACTTC
TRBD2	TRBV27	16	many	TRBJ2-1	CASSLSGGGVYNEQFF	TGTGCCAGCAGTTTATCCGGCGGGGGTGTGTACAATGAGCAGTTCTTC
NA	TRBV2	17	many	TRBJ1-2	CASSEIRQTFGNYGYTF	TGTGCCAGCAGTGAAATAAGACAGACCTTTGGAAACTATGGCTACACCTTC
NA	TRBV19	13	many	TRBJ2-7	CASSVRVGDEQYF	TGTGCCAGTAGTGTCAGGGTGGGCGACGAGCAGTACTTC
NA	TRBV27	15	many	TRBJ1-1	CASSPSIRATTEAFF	TGTGCCAGCAGCCCCAGTATAAGGGCGACCACTGAAGCTTTCTTT
TRBD1	TRBV5-1	15	many	TRBJ2-3	CASSSPGTGIDTQYF	TGCGCCAGCAGCTCGCCCGGGACAGGGATAGATACGCAGTATTTT
TRBD2	TRBV20-1	13	many	TRBJ2-3	CSALWEGGDTQYF	TGCAGTGCGTTGTGGGAGGGTGGAGATACGCAGTATTTT
NA	TRBV27	14	medium-sized	TRBJ1-5	CASSLAGSNQPQHF	TGTGCCAGCAGTTTAGCCGGGTCCAATCAGCCCCAGCATTTT
TRBD2	TRBV7-7	16	medium-sized	TRBJ2-5	CASSLSPGGPGETQYF	TGTGCTAGCAGCTTATCCCCGGGGGGGCCAGGAGAGACCCAGTACTTC
NA	TRBV30	13	many	TRBJ1-2	CAWSVQWGNGYTF	TGTGCCTGGAGTGTACAATGGGGAAATGGCTACACCTTC
NA	TRBV19	16	many	TRBJ2-1	CASNQELGGLFDEQFF	TGTGCCAGCAACCAAGAATTGGGGGGGCTTTTTGATGAGCAGTTCTTC
TRBD2	TRBV2	19	NA	TRBJ2-5	CASSVPVELAGGPEETQYF	TGTGCCAGCAGTGTCCCAGTCGAACTAGCGGGGGGGCCAGAAGAGACCCAGTACTTC
NA	TRBV5-1	15	medium-sized	TRBJ2-3	CASSLDPGLTDTQYF	TGCGCCAGCAGCTTGGATCCAGGGCTGACAGATACGCAGTATTTT
NA	TRBV2	18	few	TRBJ2-5	CANTLNAEAREAAETQYF	TGTGCCAATACCTTAAATGCGGAGGCCAGGGAGGCCGCAGAGACCCAGTACTTC
NA	TRBV28	12	many	TRBJ2-7	CASRGPNGEQYF	TGTGCCAGCAGGGGGCCCAATGGTGAGCAGTACTTC
NA	TRBV28	14	many	TRBJ2-1	CASGRKGFYNEQFF	TGTGCCAGCGGACGCAAAGGTTTTTACAATGAGCAGTTCTTC
NA	TRBV29-1	12	many	TRBJ2-1	CSVEGVFGEQFF	TGCAGCGTTGAGGGGGTTTTCGGGGAGCAGTTCTTC
TRBD1	TRBV2	16	many	TRBJ1-1	CASSEGDNRGWTEAFF	TGTGCCAGCAGTGAGGGGGATAACAGGGGATGGACTGAAGCTTTCTTT
TRBD2	TRBV7-2	15	medium-sized	TRBJ2-1	CASSLVAGGYNEQFF	TGTGCCAGCAGCTTAGTAGCGGGGGGTTACAATGAGCAGTTCTTC